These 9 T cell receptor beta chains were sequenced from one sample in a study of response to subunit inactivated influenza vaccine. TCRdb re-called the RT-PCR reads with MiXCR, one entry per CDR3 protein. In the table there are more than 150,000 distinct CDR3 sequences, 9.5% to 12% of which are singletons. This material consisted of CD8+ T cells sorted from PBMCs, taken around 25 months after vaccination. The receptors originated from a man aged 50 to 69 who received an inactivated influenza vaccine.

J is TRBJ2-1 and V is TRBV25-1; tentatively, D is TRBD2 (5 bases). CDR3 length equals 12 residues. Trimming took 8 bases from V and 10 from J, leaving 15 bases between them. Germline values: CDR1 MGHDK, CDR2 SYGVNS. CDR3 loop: CASEGSYGEQFF. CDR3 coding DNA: TGTGCCAGCGAGGGAAGCTACGGGGAGCAGTTCTTC.

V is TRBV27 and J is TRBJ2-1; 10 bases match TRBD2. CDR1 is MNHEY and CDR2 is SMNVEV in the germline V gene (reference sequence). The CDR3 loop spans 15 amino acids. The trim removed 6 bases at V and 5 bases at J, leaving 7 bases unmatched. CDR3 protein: CASSSGTSANNEQFF. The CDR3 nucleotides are TGTGCCAGCAGCTCCGGGACTAGCGCTAACAATGAGCAGTTCTTC.

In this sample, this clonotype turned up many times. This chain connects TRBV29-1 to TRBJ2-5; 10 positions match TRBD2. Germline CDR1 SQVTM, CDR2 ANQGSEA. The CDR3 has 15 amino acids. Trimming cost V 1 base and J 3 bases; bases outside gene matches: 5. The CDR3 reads CSVEGASGREETQYF. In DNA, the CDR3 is TGCAGCGTTGAAGGGGCTAGCGGGAGAGAAGAGACCCAGTACTTC.

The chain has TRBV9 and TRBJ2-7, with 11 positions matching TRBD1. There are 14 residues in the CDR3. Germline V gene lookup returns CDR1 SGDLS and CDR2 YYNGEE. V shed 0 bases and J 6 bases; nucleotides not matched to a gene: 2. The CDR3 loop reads CASSVGGQGGEQYF. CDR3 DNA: TGTGCCAGCAGCGTAGGGGGACAGGGGGGCGAGCAGTACTTC.

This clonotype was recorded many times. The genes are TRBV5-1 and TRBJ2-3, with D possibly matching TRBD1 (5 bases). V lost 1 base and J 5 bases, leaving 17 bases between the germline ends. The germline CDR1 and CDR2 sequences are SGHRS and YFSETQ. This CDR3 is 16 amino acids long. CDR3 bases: TGCGCCAGCAGCTTGAGCCCCTTAGGGGCCGGAGATACGCAGTATTTT. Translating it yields CASSLSPLGAGDTQYF. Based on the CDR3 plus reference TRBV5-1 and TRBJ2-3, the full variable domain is KAGVTQTPRYLIKTRGQQVTLSCSPISGHRSVSWYQQTPGQGLQFLFEYFSETQRNKGNFPGRFSGRQFSNSRSEMNVSTLELGDSALYLCASSLSPLGAGDTQYFGPGTRLTVL.

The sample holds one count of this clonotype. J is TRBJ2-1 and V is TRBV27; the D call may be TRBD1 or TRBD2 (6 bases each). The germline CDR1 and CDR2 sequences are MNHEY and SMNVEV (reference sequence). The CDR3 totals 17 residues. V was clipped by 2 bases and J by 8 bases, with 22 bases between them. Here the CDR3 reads CASSLTPEGGFIDEQFF. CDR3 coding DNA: TGTGCCAGCAGTTTAACCCCTGAGGGGGGCTTCATCGATGAGCAGTTCTTC.

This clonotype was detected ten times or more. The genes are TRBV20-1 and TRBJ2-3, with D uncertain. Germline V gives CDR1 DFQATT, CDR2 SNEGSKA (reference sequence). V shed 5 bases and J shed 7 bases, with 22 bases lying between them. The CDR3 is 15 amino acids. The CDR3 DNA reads TGCAGTGCTCCCCGGTGGCTGCCCGTTGCAAATACGCAGTATTTT. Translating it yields CSAPRWLPVANTQYF.

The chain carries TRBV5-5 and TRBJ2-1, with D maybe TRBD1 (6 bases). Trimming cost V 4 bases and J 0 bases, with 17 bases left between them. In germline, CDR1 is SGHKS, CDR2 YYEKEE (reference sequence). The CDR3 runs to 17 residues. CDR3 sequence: CASSPLQGWSSYNEQFF. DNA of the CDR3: TGTGCCAGCAGCCCATTACAGGGATGGAGCTCCTACAATGAGCAGTTCTTC.

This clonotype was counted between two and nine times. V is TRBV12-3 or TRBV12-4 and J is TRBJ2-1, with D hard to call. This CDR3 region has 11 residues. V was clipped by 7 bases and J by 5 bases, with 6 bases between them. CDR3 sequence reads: CASTPDNEQFF. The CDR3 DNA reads TGTGCCAGCACCCCTGACAATGAGCAGTTCTTC.